This note documents a single T cell receptor (beta chain) sequence. Researchers sorted participants into cohorts using their self-reported clinical history. Cohort 3 donors counted as recovered after two negative PCRs, clearance, or resolved symptoms. Authors' methods: Amplification from reference gene primers served as the basis for estimated nucleated cell counts. Profiling relied on immunoSEQ multiplex PCR, and the TCRdb table lists in-frame clones only, not all of them. The DNA was the basis for D and trimming; V, J and clone size are from that table. Among roughly 330,000 clones listed, approximately 88% were seen once. The data were obtained in a study of blood T cell repertoires in COVID-19. Study summary: Acute and convalescent COVID-19 specimens originated in the United States, Italy and Spain.

The CDR3 totals 16 residues. Germline CDR1 is KGHDR and CDR2 is SFDVKD. Trimming at V came to 2 bases and at J to 5 bases, leaving 6 bases not matched to a gene. The chain combines TRBV24-1 with TRBJ2-2; 8 bases match TRBD1. The sequenced sample consisted of PBMCs or T cells enriched from blood (not recorded which). The clonotype originates from a man aged 30 to 39 who had recovered from COVID-19. The CDR3 loop is CATSDYQGARTGELFF. DNA of the CDR3: TGTGCCACCAGTGATTATCAGGGGGCGAGGACCGGGGAGCTGTTTTTT.